This T cell receptor beta chain appears in the sequencing data of a study of cytomegalovirus exposure and HLA in healthy donors. CDR1 is GTSNPN, CDR2 SVGIG, per germline (reference sequence). CDR3 length: 11 amino acids. Trimming cost V 5 bases and J 4 bases, with 5 bases left between them. Clones were read by immunoSEQ multiplex PCR, and TCRdb kept only the in-frame ones, dropping some. The repertoire includes some 140,000 clones, about nine tenths of them detected once, and roughly 3% sits in the top ten. Sequenced: PBMCs. The clonotype originates from a man aged 18 to 35 in good health and CMV-seronegative. The rearrangement uses TRBV30 and TRBJ2-2; D remains ambiguous. The CDR3 reads CAWRSTGELFF. CDR3 bases: TGTGCCTGGCGGAGCACCGGGGAGCTGTTTTTT.